This TCR beta chain was sequenced for a study of CD8 T cells in Susac syndrome. The study, taken as a whole, reports: Across the total CD8+ repertoires, over 15 Susac-specific public clones were found. The CD8+ TEMRA repertoires yielded 5 or 6 such clones. Only a relatively small number of individuals were included in the TCR sequencing and HLA analysis. In Susac syndrome, CD8+ expansion was highest in TEMRA and active disease.

Roughly 0.45 to 1 ug RNA was reverse transcribed with random hexamers. The authors amplified TCR beta CDR3 across 54 Vbeta and 13 Jbeta using immunoSEQ multiplex PCR. TCRdb re-called the immunoSEQ multiplex PCR reads through MiXCR, storing one row per CDR3 protein. Of tens of thousands of distinct CDR3 sequences listed, roughly 94% are singletons. On this clonotype: Its antigen is unidentified. A read error may account for a junction end that differs from germline.

From germline, CDR1 is SSHAT and CDR2 FNYEAQ (reference sequence). The CDR3 runs to 13 residues. The sample was CD8+ T cells from PBMCs. The gene calls are TRBV7-7 and TRBJ2-3; D unclear. This sequence originates from a human donor with Susac syndrome. This CDR3 is CASSLEVADTQYF. DNA of the CDR3: TGTGCTAGCAGCTTAGAGGTTGCGGATACGCAGTATTTT.